These 18 T cell receptor beta chains came from one sample sequenced in a study of blood T cells in healthy people across ages. Using a J-beta primer mix together with a sample-barcoded 5' primer, a second PCR was run for about 7 to 12 cycles. One entry per CDR3 protein, called by TCRdb with MiXCR from the 5' RACE reads. The sample holds about 1,400,000 distinct CDR3 sequences, approximately 40% seen once. Sequenced material: blood. The receptor source for this set is a woman aged 18 to 35 in good health.

V is TRBV12-3 or TRBV12-4 and J is TRBJ2-3; TRBD2 matches at 11 bases. The CDR3 loop spans 15 amino acids. Germline trimming cut 6 bases from V and 15 bases from J; bases unmatched to any gene: 17. Written as DNA, the CDR3 is TGTGCCAGCAGCTTACTAGCGGGGGCCGCAGATACGGAATATTTT. Translating it yields CASSLLAGAADTEYF.

The chain carries TRBV7-2 and TRBJ2-7; D call uncertain. The CDR3 has 15 residues. V lost 1 base to trimming and J lost 4 bases, with 14 bases between them. The germline CDR1 and CDR2 sequences are SGHTA and FQGNSA. The CDR3 protein is CASSLGPDLPYEQYF. CDR3 DNA sequence: TGTGCCAGCAGCTTAGGTCCCGACTTACCATACGAGCAGTACTTC.

The chain links TRBV5-1 to TRBJ2-3, with D unclear. Germline values: CDR1 SGHRS, CDR2 YFSETQ. V dropped 1 base and J dropped 4 bases, with 10 bases sitting between them. This CDR3 contains 14 residues. The chain's CDR3 is CASSLLGTPDTQYF. CDR3 DNA: TGCGCCAGCAGCTTGTTGGGTACCCCAGATACGCAGTATTTT.

This clonotype was observed a few times. The CDR3 sequence: CASSYSRGNNSPLHF. CDR3 coding DNA: TGTGCCAGCAGTTACTCAAGGGGAAATAATTCACCCCTCCACTTT. The V gene is TRBV6-5, the J gene TRBJ1-6; a possible D gene is TRBD1 (5 bases). Per germline, CDR1 MNHEY and CDR2 SVGAGI. The CDR3 has 15 residues. With 0 bases removed from V and 5 bases from J, the gap between germline ends came to 8 bases.

This clonotype was seen a handful of times. This rearrangement joins TRBV15 to TRBJ2-3; TRBD2 matches at 7 bases. Trimming cost V 5 bases and J 5 bases; bases outside gene matches: 7. Germline V gives CDR1 LNHNV, CDR2 YYDKDF (reference sequence). The CDR3 runs 14 residues. DNA for the CDR3: TGTGCCACCAGCGGGTCTAGCGGAAGAGATACGCAGTATTTT. Protein sequence: CATSGSSGRDTQYF. The full variable domain, completed using reference TRBV15 and TRBJ2-3, is DAMVIQNPRYQVTQFGKPVTLSCSQTLNHNVMYWYQQKSSQAPKLLFHYYDKDFNNEADTPDNFQSRRPNTSFCFLDIRSPGLGDTAMYLCATSGSSGRDTQYFGPGTRLTVL.

J is TRBJ2-3 and V is TRBV20-1; D is possibly TRBD1 (5 bases). Trimming took off 0 bases at V and 2 bases at J, with 12 bases between the two ends. The CDR3 consists of 15 residues. Germline V lookup: CDR1 DFQATT, CDR2 SNEGSKA (reference sequence). CDR3 residues: CSARDWSDITDTQYF. The CDR3 DNA is TGCAGTGCTAGAGATTGGTCGGACATCACAGATACGCAGTATTTT.

This clonotype turned up a few times. V is TRBV7-9 and J is TRBJ2-1, with unresolved D. The CDR3 totals 13 residues. Trimming cost V 5 bases and J 5 bases, with 10 bases left between them. Germline V gene lookup returns CDR1 SEHNR and CDR2 FQNEAQ (reference sequence). The CDR3 bases are TGTGCCAGCAGCATGCGTAACGACAATGAGCAGTTCTTC. Translation: CASSMRNDNEQFF.

The rearrangement uses TRBV27 and TRBJ2-1; the match to TRBD2 covers 13 bases. The CDR3 spans 17 residues. The ends lost 8 bases at V and 6 bases at J; junction bases unmatched: 13. The germline V gene has CDR1 MNHEY and CDR2 SMNVEV (reference sequence). CDR3 nucleotide sequence: TGTGCCAGCTCCGGGACTAGCGGGATTTATAGTTTCAATGAGCAGTTCTTC. Its protein is CASSGTSGIYSFNEQFF.

In its sample, this clonotype was seen a few times. The genes are TRBV24-1 and TRBJ2-1; D call uncertain. This CDR3 region has 15 residues. CDR1 and CDR2 (germline): KGHDR, SFDVKD. V was shortened by 1 base and J by 3 bases, with 9 bases between the two germline ends. This CDR3 reads CATSDLKSGYNEQFF. DNA of the CDR3: TGTGCCACCAGTGATTTAAAGTCGGGCTACAATGAGCAGTTCTTC.

This clonotype was picked up a small number of times. The chain recombines TRBV6-5 with TRBJ2-1; the match to TRBD1 covers 9 bases. CDR1 and CDR2 from the germline V gene are MNHEY and SVGAGI. With 7 bases clipped from V and 5 bases from J, the junction kept 9 bases outside the gene matches. This CDR3 comprises 15 residues. DNA for the CDR3: TGTGCCAGCAAACCGGGACAGGGATACGACAATGAGCAGTTCTTC. Its protein is CASKPGQGYDNEQFF.

This clonotype occurred a few times. The rearrangement uses TRBV15 and TRBJ1-4; unclear D gene. CDR1 and CDR2 from the germline V gene are LNHNV and YYDKDF (reference sequence). V was clipped by 5 bases and J by 0 bases, with 13 bases between them. The length of the CDR3 is 16 residues. The DNA for the CDR3 is TGTGCCACCAGCGGATCCTTACTTGCAACTAATGAAAAACTGTTTTTT. Translating it yields CATSGSLLATNEKLFF. Filled out from reference TRBV15 and TRBJ1-4, the complete variable domain reads DAMVIQNPRYQVTQFGKPVTLSCSQTLNHNVMYWYQQKSSQAPKLLFHYYDKDFNNEADTPDNFQSRRPNTSFCFLDIRSPGLGDTAMYLCATSGSLLATNEKLFFGSGTQLSVL.

There are a few counts of this clonotype. The CDR3 region is CASDRTGARLEQYF. The CDR3 DNA reads as TGTGCCAGTGACAGGACAGGGGCCCGCTTGGAGCAGTACTTC. V gene TRBV6-1 combines with J gene TRBJ2-7, with TRBD1 matching over 9 bases. V shed 9 bases, J shed 7 bases, and the junction held 13 bases outside the gene matches. Germline V CDR1 and CDR2: MNHNS, SASEGT. This CDR3 comprises 14 residues.

There are a few counts of this clonotype. V and J are TRBV20-1 and TRBJ2-3; D is perhaps TRBD1 (5 bases). Germline CDR1 reads DFQATT; CDR2 reads SNEGSKA (reference sequence). V lost 6 bases to trimming and J lost 0 bases, with 13 bases between them. The CDR3 sequence is 14 residues long. The CDR3 DNA follows: TGCAGTGCAACCAGACAGAAAAGCACAGATACGCAGTATTTT. Translation: CSATRQKSTDTQYF.

This sequence joins TRBV5-1 and TRBJ2-2; 9 positions match TRBD1. Germline CDR1 is SGHRS and CDR2 is YFSETQ. The CDR3 spans 17 residues. J was trimmed by 2 bases and V by 2 bases; bases with no gene match: 7. The DNA for the CDR3 is TGCGCCAGCAGCTTCACGGGACAGGGTGTTAACACCGGGGAGCTGTTTTTT. It specifies CASSFTGQGVNTGELFF.

The chain joins TRBV4-1 to TRBJ1-5, with TRBD1 identical over 8 bases. Germline loops: CDR1 MGHRA, CDR2 YSYEKL. Losses at the gene ends were 1 base for V and 5 bases for J; bases not matched to a gene: 10. This CDR3 is built from 17 residues. The CDR3 here is CASSQGPDRERDQPQHF. The CDR3 DNA sequence: TGCGCCAGCAGCCAAGGGCCGGACAGGGAAAGGGATCAGCCCCAGCATTTT.

The V call is TRBV7-9, the J call TRBJ2-1; D is uncertain. This CDR3 is built from 12 residues. Trimming pared 5 bases from V and 10 bases from J, leaving 12 bases between. Germline lookup yields CDR1 SEHNR and CDR2 FQNEAQ (reference sequence). CDR3 in amino acids: CASSTGSLEQFF. DNA of the CDR3: TGTGCCAGCAGCACCGGTAGCCTCGAGCAGTTCTTC.

This clonotype appeared a few times. The rearrangement uses TRBV20-1 and TRBJ2-7; 15 nucleotides line up with TRBD2. Germline trimming cut 3 bases from V and 2 bases from J; bases unmatched to any gene: 17. Germline CDR1 is DFQATT and CDR2 is SNEGSKA (reference sequence). The CDR3 has 20 residues. CDR3 loop: CSASLGTSGGHNSRTYEQYF. CDR3 DNA sequence: TGCAGTGCTAGTCTCGGGACTAGCGGGGGGCATAACTCTCGTACCTACGAGCAGTACTTC.

This clonotype occurred a few times. The chain links TRBV28 to TRBJ1-6; D not certain. The CDR3 has 15 residues. V lost 6 bases, J lost 9 bases, and 18 bases lay in between. Germline V CDR1 and CDR2: MDHEN, SYDVKM. In nucleotides, the CDR3 is TGTGCCAGCAGCCCAATTGGGGTAGTGGTTTCACCCCTCCACTTT. Its translation is CASSPIGVVVSPLHF.